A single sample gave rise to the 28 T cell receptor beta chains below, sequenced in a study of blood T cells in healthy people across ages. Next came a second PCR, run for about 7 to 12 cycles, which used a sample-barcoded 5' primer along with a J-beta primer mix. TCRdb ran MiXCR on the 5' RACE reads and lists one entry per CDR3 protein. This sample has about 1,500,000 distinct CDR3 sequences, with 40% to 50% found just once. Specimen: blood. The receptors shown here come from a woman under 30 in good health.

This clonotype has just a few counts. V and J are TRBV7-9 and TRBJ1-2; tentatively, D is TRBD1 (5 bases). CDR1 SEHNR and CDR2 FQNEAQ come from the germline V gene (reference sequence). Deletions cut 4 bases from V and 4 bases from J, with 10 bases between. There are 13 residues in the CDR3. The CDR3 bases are TGTGCCAGCAGCTCCAGGGCTGGCTATGGCTACACCTTC. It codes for CASSSRAGYGYTF.

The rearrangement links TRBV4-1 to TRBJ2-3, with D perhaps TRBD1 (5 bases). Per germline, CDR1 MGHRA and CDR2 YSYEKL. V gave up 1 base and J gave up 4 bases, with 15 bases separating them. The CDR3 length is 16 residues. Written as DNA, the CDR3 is TGCGCCAGCAGCCAAGGAACAAGGGGTATAGCAGATACGCAGTATTTT. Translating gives CASSQGTRGIADTQYF.

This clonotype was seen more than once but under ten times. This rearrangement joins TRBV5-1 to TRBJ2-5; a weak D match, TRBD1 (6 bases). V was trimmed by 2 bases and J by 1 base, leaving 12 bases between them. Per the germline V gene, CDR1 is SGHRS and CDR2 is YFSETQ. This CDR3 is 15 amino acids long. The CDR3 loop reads CASSFQTGAQETQYF. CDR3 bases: TGCGCCAGCAGCTTTCAGACAGGAGCCCAAGAGACCCAGTACTTC.

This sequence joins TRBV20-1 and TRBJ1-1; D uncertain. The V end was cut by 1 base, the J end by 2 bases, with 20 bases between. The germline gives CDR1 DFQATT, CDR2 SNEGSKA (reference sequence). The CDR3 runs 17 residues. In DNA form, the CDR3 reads TGCAGTGCTAGAGCCCTTGATCAGAGGGTATTCAACACTGAAGCTTTCTTT. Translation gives CSARALDQRVFNTEAFF.

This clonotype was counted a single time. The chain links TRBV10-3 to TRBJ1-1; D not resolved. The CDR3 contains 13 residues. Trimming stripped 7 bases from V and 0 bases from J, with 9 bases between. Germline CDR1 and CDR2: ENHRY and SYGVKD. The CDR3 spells CAIKEQLNTEAFF. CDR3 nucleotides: TGTGCCATCAAGGAACAGTTGAACACTGAAGCTTTCTTT.

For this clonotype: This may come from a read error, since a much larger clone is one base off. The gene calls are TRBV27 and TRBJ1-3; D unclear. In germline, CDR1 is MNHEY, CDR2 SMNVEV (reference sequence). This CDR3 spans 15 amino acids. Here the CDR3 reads CASSLSGFSGSTIYF. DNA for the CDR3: TGTGCCAGCAGTTTAAGTGGTTTCTCTGGAAGCACCATATATTTT.

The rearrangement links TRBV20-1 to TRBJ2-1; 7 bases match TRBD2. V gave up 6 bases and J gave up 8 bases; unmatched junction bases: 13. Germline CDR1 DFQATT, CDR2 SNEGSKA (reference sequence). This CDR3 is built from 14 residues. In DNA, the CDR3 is TGCAGTGCCTGGGGCGGGAGTGGGCCGGATGAGCAGTTCTTC. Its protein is CSAWGGSGPDEQFF.

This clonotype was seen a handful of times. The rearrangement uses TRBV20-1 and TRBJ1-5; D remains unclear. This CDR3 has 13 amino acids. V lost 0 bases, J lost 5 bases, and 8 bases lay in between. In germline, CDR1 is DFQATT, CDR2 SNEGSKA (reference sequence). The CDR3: CSARDLPDQPQHF. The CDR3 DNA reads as TGCAGTGCTAGAGATCTTCCAGATCAGCCCCAGCATTTT.

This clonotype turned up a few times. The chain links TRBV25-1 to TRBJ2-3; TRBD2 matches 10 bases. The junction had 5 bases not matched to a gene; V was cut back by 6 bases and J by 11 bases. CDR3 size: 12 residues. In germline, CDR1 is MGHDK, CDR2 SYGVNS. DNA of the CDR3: TGTGCCAGCAGGATGGGGACTAGCGAGCAGTATTTT. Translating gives CASRMGTSEQYF.

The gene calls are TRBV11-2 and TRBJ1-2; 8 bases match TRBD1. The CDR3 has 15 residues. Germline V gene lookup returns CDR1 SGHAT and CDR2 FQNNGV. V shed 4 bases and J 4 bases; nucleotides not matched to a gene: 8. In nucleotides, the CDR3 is TGTGCCAGCAGCTCCGGACAGGGACGGGGCTATGGCTACACCTTC. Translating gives CASSSGQGRGYGYTF.

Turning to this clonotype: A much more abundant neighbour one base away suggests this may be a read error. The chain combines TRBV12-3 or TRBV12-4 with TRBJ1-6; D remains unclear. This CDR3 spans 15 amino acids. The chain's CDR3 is CASSRLGGDNSPPHF. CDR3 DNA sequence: TGTGCCAGCAGTCGTTTGGGAGGCGATAATTCACCCCCCCACTTT.

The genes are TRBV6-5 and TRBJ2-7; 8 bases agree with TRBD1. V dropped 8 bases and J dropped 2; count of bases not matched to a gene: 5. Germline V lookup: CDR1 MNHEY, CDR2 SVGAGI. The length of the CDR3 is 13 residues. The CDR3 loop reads CASQTGATYEQYF. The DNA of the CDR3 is TGTGCCAGCCAGACAGGGGCAACCTACGAGCAGTACTTC.

CDR3 bases: TGTGCCAGCAGTTTACCGGGAATTGGAAACACCATATATTTT. Residues: CASSLPGIGNTIYF. The chain has TRBV12-3 or TRBV12-4 and TRBJ1-3; D call uncertain. The CDR3 spans 14 residues. The V end was cut by 2 bases, the J end by 3 bases, with 8 bases between.

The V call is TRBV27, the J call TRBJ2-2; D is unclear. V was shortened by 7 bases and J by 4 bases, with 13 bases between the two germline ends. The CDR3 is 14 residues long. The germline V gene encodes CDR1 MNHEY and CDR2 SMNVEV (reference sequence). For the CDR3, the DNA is TGTGCCAGCATAAGAGCTTCGGGCACCGGGGAGCTGTTTTTT. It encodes CASIRASGTGELFF.

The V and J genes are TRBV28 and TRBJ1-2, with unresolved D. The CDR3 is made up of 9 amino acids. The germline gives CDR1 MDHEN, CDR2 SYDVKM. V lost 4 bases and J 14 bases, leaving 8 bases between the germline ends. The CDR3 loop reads CASSSPPTF. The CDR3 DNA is TGTGCCAGCAGTTCTCCACCGACCTTC.

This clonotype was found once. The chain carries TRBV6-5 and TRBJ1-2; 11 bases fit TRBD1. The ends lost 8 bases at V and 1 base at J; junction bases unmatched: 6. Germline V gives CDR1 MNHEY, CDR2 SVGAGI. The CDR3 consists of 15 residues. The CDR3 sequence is CASRDRGAFNYGYTF. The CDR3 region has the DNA TGTGCCAGCCGGGACAGGGGGGCCTTTAACTATGGCTACACCTTC.

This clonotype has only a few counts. This CDR3 reads CASSSSGQGWTDTQYF. CDR3 DNA: TGTGCCAGCAGCTCTTCGGGACAGGGGTGGACAGATACGCAGTATTTT. The V and J genes are TRBV7-6 and TRBJ2-3; 10 nucleotides line up with TRBD1. CDR3 length: 16 amino acids. V shed 4 bases and J 3 bases; nucleotides not matched to a gene: 7. Germline V gene sequence: CDR1 SGHVS, CDR2 FNYEAQ. Full variable domain (remainder filled in from reference TRBV7-6 and TRBJ2-3): GAGVSQSPRYKVTKRGQDVALRCDPISGHVSLYWYRQALGQGPEFLTYFNYEAQQDKSGLPNDRFSAERPEGSISTLTIQRTEQRDSAMYRCASSSSGQGWTDTQYFGPGTRLTVL.

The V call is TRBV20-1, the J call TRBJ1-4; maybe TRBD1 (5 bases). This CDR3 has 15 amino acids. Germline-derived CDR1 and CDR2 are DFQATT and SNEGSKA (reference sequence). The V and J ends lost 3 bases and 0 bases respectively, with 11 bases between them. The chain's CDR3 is CSASGDDATNEKLFF. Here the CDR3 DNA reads TGCAGTGCTAGCGGGGACGACGCAACTAATGAAAAACTGTTTTTT.

DNA for the CDR3: TGCAGTGCTAGAGATGTTTGGGAGACCCAGTACTTC. Protein: CSARDVWETQYF. This chain links TRBV20-1 with TRBJ2-5; D is uncertain. Germline CDR1 DFQATT, CDR2 SNEGSKA (reference sequence). CDR3 length: 12 residues. V lost 0 bases and J lost 5, with 7 bases in between.

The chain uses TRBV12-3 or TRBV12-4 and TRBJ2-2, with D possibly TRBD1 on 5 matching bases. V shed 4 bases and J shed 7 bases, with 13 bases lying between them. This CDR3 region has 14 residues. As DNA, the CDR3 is TGTGCCAGCAGTTCTAGGACATTCCGCGGGGAGCTGTTTTTT. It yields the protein CASSSRTFRGELFF.

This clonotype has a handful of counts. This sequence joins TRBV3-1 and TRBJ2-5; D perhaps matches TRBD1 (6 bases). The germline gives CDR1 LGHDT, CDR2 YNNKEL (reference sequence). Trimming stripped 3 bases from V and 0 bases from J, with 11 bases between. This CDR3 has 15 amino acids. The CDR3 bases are TGTGCCAGCAGCCACGACGACAGGTACCAAGAGACCCAGTACTTC. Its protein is CASSHDDRYQETQYF.

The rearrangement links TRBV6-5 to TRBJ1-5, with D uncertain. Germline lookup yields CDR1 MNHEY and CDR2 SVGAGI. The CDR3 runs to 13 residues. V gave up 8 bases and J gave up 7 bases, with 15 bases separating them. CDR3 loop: CASQRGTSQPQHF. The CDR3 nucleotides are TGTGCCAGCCAGAGAGGAACTTCGCAGCCCCAGCATTTT.

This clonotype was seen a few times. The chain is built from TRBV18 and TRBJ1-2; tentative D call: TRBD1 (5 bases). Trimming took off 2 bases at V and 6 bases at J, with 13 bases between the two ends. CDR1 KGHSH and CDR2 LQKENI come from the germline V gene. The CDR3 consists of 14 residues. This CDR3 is CASSPVEGANGYTF. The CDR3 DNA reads TGTGCCAGCTCACCAGTTGAAGGGGCGAATGGCTACACCTTC.

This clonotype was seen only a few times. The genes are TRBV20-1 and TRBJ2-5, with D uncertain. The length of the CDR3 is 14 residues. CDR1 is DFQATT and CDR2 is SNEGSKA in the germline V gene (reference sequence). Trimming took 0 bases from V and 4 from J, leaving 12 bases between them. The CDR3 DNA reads TGCAGTGCTAGAGATTGGCTAGGCCCAGAGACCCAGTACTTC. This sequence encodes CSARDWLGPETQYF.

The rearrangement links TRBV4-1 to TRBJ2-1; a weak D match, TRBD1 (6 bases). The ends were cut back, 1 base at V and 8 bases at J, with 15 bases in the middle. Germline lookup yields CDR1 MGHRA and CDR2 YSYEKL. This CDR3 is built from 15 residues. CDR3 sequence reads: CASSQVVQGQDEQFF. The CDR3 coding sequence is TGCGCCAGCAGCCAAGTCGTGCAGGGGCAGGATGAGCAGTTCTTC.

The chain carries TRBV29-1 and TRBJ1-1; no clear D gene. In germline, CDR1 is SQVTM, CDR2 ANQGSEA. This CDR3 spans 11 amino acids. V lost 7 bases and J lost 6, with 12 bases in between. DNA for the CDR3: TGCAGCGGATCTTCGGGGTCTGAAGCTTTCTTT. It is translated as CSGSSGSEAFF.

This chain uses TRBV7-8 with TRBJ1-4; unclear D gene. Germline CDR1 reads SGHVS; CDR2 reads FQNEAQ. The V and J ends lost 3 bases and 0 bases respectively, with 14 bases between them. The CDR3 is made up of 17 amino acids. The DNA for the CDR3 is TGTGCCAGCAGCTTGGCTCTTTCACCCCCAACTAATGAAAAACTGTTTTTT. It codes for CASSLALSPPTNEKLFF.

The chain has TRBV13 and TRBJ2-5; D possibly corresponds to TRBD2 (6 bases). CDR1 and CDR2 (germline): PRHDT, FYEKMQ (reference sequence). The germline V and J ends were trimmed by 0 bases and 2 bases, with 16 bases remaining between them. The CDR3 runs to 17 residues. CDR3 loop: CASSLGSIGGMQETQYF. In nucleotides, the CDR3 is TGTGCCAGCAGCTTAGGATCAATCGGGGGTATGCAAGAGACCCAGTACTTC. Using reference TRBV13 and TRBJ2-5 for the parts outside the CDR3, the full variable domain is AAGVIQSPRHLIKEKRETATLKCYPIPRHDTVYWYQQGPGQDPQFLISFYEKMQSDKGSIPDRFSAQQFSDYHSELNMSSLELGDSALYFCASSLGSIGGMQETQYFGPGTRLLVL.